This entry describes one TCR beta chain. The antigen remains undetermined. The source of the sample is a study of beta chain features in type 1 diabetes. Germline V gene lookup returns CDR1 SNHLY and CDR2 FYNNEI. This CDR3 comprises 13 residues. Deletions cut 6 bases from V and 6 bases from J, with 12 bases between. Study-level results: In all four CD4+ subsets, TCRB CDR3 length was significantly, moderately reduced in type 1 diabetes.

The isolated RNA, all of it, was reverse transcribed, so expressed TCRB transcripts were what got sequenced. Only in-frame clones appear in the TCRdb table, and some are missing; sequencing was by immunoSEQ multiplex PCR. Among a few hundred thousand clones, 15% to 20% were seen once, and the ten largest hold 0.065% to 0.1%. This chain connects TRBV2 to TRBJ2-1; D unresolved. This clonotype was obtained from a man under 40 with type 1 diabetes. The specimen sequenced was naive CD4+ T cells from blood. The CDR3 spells CASSPRSGNEQFF. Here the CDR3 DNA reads TGTGCCAGCAGCCCTCGCTCGGGCAATGAGCAGTTCTTC.